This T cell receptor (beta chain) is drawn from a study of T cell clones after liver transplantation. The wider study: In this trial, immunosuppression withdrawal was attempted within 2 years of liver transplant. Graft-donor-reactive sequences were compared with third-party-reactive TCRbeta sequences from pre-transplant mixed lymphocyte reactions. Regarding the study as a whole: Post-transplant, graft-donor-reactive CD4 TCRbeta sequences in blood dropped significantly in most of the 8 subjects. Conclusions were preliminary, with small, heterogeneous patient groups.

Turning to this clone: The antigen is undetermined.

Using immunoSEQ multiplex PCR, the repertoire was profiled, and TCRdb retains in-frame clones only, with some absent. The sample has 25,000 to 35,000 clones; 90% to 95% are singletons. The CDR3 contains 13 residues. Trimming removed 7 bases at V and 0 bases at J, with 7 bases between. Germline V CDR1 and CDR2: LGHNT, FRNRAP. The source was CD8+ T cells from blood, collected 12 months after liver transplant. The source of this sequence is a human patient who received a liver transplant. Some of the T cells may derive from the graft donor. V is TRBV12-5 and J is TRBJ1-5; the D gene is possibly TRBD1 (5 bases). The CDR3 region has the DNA TGTGCTAGTGAGGGGTATAGCAATCAGCCCCAGCATTTT. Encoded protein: CASEGYSNQPQHF.